Listed here are 13 T cell receptor beta chains from one sample, sequenced in a study of OX40 agonist ivuxolimab in advanced cancers. Libraries were prepared by immunoSEQ multiplex PCR; TCRdb keeps only in-frame clonotypes and omits some of them. Of 50,000 to 65,000 clones listed, about 90% are singletons. The sequencing here drew on CD4+ or CD8+ T cells sorted from blood, taken in a trial of the OX40 agonist ivuxolimab. The receptor source for this set is an adult with an advanced solid tumor such as melanoma, head and neck, liver or kidney cancer.

This sequence joins TRBV11-2 and TRBJ2-3; D is ambiguous. V was pared by 2 bases and J by 2 bases, with 11 bases between. Germline V gene sequence: CDR1 SGHAT, CDR2 FQNNGV. The CDR3 covers 15 residues. This CDR3 is CASSLISGPTDTQYF. The CDR3 DNA sequence: TGTGCCAGCAGCTTAATAAGTGGGCCCACAGATACGCAGTATTTT. Drawing the rest from reference TRBV11-2 and TRBJ2-3, the complete variable domain is EAGVAQSPRYKIIEKRQSVAFWCNPISGHATLYWYQQILGQGPKLLIQFQNNGVVDDSQLPKDRFSAERLKGVDSTLKIQPAKLEDSAVYLCASSLISGPTDTQYFGPGTRLTVL.

The chain joins TRBV6-6 to TRBJ2-2; unclear D gene. Between the trimmed V and J ends, which lost 2 bases and 1 base, there was a span of 5 bases. CDR3 length: 14 residues. Looked up from germline, CDR1 is MNHNY and CDR2 is SVGAGI (reference sequence). CDR3 protein: CASSYVENTGELFF. CDR3 DNA: TGTGCCAGCAGTTACGTGGAGAACACCGGGGAGCTGTTTTTT.

This sequence joins TRBV4-1 and TRBJ1-6; no firm D call. Trimming stripped 1 base from V and 0 bases from J, with 13 bases between. This CDR3 contains 18 residues. Germline values: CDR1 MGHRA, CDR2 YSYEKL. CDR3 DNA: TGCGCCAGCAGCCAAGTCGCAGCTAAGAGCTCCTATAATTCACCCCTCCACTTT. This translates into CASSQVAAKSSYNSPLHF.

The chain links TRBV6-5 to TRBJ1-1, with TRBD1 matching 10 bases. V dropped 2 bases and J dropped 5; count of bases not matched to a gene: 8. The germline gives CDR1 MNHEY, CDR2 SVGAGI. CDR3 length: 16 amino acids. The CDR3 bases are TGTGCCAGCAGTTACGGGAGACAGGGGGCGCGGACTGAAGCTTTCTTT. The encoded protein is CASSYGRQGARTEAFF.

V and J are TRBV28 and TRBJ2-7; TRBD2 aligns across 9 bases. Germline-derived CDR1 and CDR2 are MDHEN and SYDVKM. With V trimmed by 10 bases and J by 2 bases, 6 bases remained unmatched. The length of the CDR3 is 13 residues. CDR3 amino acids: CATQTSGPYEQYF. The CDR3, as DNA: TGTGCCACCCAGACTAGCGGACCCTACGAGCAGTACTTC.

The genes are TRBV28 and TRBJ1-1; 8 positions match TRBD1. CDR1 and CDR2 (germline): MDHEN, SYDVKM. CDR3 size: 14 residues. The J segment lost 4 bases and the V segment lost 6 bases, leaving 7 bases of the junction unmatched. The CDR3 region is CASSQGTGSTEAFF. CDR3 nucleotides: TGTGCCAGCAGCCAAGGGACAGGTTCCACTGAAGCTTTCTTT.

This chain connects TRBV7-2 to TRBJ1-1, with D uncertain. Deletions cut 2 bases from V and 3 bases from J, with 13 bases between. The CDR3 length is 15 residues. Germline CDR1 reads SGHTA; CDR2 reads FQGNSA. CDR3: CASSLNPVGDTEAFF. The CDR3 coding sequence is TGTGCCAGCAGCTTAAATCCCGTTGGGGACACTGAAGCTTTCTTT.

This clone was counted between two and nine times. The rearrangement joins TRBV7-8 to TRBJ2-2, with a weak D call TRBD2 (6 bases). V was clipped by 6 bases and J by 4 bases, with 15 bases between them. CDR1 is SGHVS and CDR2 is FQNEAQ in the germline V gene. The CDR3 has 15 amino acids. The DNA for the CDR3 is TGTGCCAGCAGTTACAAGGGACTCAGCACCGGGGAGCTGTTTTTT. Its protein product is CASSYKGLSTGELFF.

The rearrangement joins TRBV7-9 to TRBJ1-1; tentatively, D is TRBD1 (5 bases). The CDR3 spans 13 residues. Germline assignment: CDR1 SEHNR and CDR2 FQNEAQ (reference sequence). The germline V and J ends were trimmed by 8 bases and 4 bases, with 14 bases remaining between them. CDR3 nucleotide sequence: TGTGCCAGCTCCACGTGGGGCCTCACTGAAGCTTTCTTT. This sequence encodes CASSTWGLTEAFF.

This clone was seen only a few times. This chain joins TRBV20-1 and TRBJ1-2, with D uncertain. This CDR3 comprises 11 residues. The V gene's germline CDR1 is DFQATT and CDR2 SNEGSKA (reference sequence). The CDR3 DNA follows: TGCACCCCAGCCAGAAGGGATGGCTACACCTTC. Encoded protein: CTPARRDGYTF.

The chain carries TRBV13 and TRBJ2-2, with D perhaps TRBD1 (6 bases). Trimming pared 4 bases from V and 1 base from J, leaving 10 bases between. The CDR3 has 15 amino acids. The germline V gene has CDR1 PRHDT and CDR2 FYEKMQ (reference sequence). CDR3 DNA: TGTGCCAGCAGCTGGAACAGGGAGAACACCGGGGAGCTGTTTTTT. The encoded protein is CASSWNRENTGELFF.

The genes are TRBV4-1 and TRBJ2-3, with D perhaps matching TRBD2 (6 bases). The CDR3 loop spans 16 amino acids. Germline V lookup: CDR1 MGHRA, CDR2 YSYEKL. V gave up 3 bases and J gave up 9 bases, with 22 bases separating them. CDR3 nucleotides: TGCGCCAGCAGCCAGAAGCCGGGGGTCCCTCCGGAAACGCAGTATTTT. Amino acids: CASSQKPGVPPETQYF.

The chain links TRBV7-9 to TRBJ2-5; unclear D gene. The CDR3 runs 14 residues. V was pared by 1 base and J by 1 base, with 7 bases between. CDR1 is SEHNR and CDR2 is FQNEAQ in the germline V gene (reference sequence). In DNA, the CDR3 is TGTGCCAGCAGCTTAGGGGGATCCCAAGAGACCCAGTACTTC. Its translation: CASSLGGSQETQYF.